A single sample gave rise to the 25 T cell receptor beta chains below, sequenced in a study of PD-1 blockade in mismatch repair-deficient tumors. Data came from immunoSEQ multiplex PCR; TCRdb stores just in-frame clones and leaves some out. The sample has around 130,000 clones, around nine tenths seen once. The sequenced sample was peripheral blood, obtained roughly 70 weeks after starting pembrolizumab. The receptors derive from an adult with mismatch repair-deficient cancer.

This chain uses TRBV2 with TRBJ2-3; perhaps TRBD2 as D (5 bases). The CDR3 is 14 amino acids. From germline, CDR1 is SNHLY and CDR2 FYNNEI. Trimming took 4 bases from V and 2 from J, leaving 10 bases between them. The CDR3 bases are TGTGCCAGCAGTGGTGCGGACTTCACAGATACGCAGTATTTT. Translation: CASSGADFTDTQYF.

This clone was picked up a small number of times. The chain uses TRBV4-1 and TRBJ2-4; TRBD1 might be the D (6 bases). The V end lost 4 bases, the J end lost 0 bases, and 7 bases lay between the germline ends. The CDR3 contains 14 residues. The V gene's germline CDR1 is MGHRA and CDR2 YSYEKL. CDR3 protein: CASSPTGAKNIQYF. The DNA for the CDR3 is TGCGCCAGCAGCCCGACAGGAGCCAAAAACATTCAGTACTTC.

The chain employs TRBV28 and TRBJ1-1; unclear D gene. The CDR3 length is 16 residues. Trimming left V 5 bases short and J 7 bases short, with 23 bases between. Germline assignment: CDR1 MDHEN and CDR2 SYDVKM. The CDR3 spells CASSPPPGAPHFEAFF. The DNA for the CDR3 is TGTGCCAGCAGTCCCCCTCCGGGAGCCCCCCATTTTGAAGCTTTCTTT.

J is TRBJ2-7 and V is TRBV2; 7 bases are shared with TRBD1. Trimming at V came to 2 bases and at J to 7 bases, leaving 5 bases not matched to a gene. Germline V gene sequence: CDR1 SNHLY, CDR2 FYNNEI. The CDR3 extends over 13 amino acids. The CDR3 nucleotides read TGTGCCAGCAGTGAAAGACAGGGACGAGAGCAGTACTTC. This sequence encodes CASSERQGREQYF.

This clone has more than one count but fewer than ten. V is TRBV5-1 and J is TRBJ2-7; D unresolved. The CDR3 spans 13 residues. V lost 1 base and J 0 bases, leaving 5 bases between the germline ends. Germline V gene sequence: CDR1 SGHRS, CDR2 YFSETQ. The DNA for the CDR3 is TGCGCCAGCAGCTTGAGCAGCTCCTACGAGCAGTACTTC. Translation: CASSLSSSYEQYF.

The V and J genes are TRBV11-3 and TRBJ2-1; possibly TRBD2 for D (6 bases). The CDR3 sequence is 13 residues long. Deletions cut 7 bases from V and 3 bases from J, with 10 bases between. Germline CDR1 reads SGHNT; CDR2 reads YENEEA. CDR3 nucleotide sequence: TGTGCCAGCAACGCGGGACTCTACAATGAGCAGTTCTTC. This sequence encodes CASNAGLYNEQFF.

The V gene is TRBV25-1, the J gene TRBJ2-7; 8 bases line up with TRBD2. V was clipped by 1 base and J by 3 bases; unmatched bases: 14. Germline V gene lookup returns CDR1 MGHDK and CDR2 SYGVNS. This CDR3 region has 18 residues. The CDR3 spells CASSESGLAGGWVYEQYF. CDR3 nucleotides: TGTGCCAGCAGTGAATCAGGACTAGCAGGTGGTTGGGTCTACGAGCAGTACTTC.

V usage is TRBV21-1 and J usage is TRBJ2-1; TRBD1 is the table's D call and was not checked against the DNA. TRBV21-1 is termed a pseudogene. The CDR3 sequence is 13 residues long. The CDR3 loop is CASSGLAYNEQFF. CDR3 nucleotide sequence: TGTGCCAGCAGCGGGCTTGCCTACAATGAGCAGTTCTTC.

This chain connects TRBV2 to TRBJ1-1; 7 bases line up with TRBD1. The V and J ends lost 5 bases and 0 bases, in that order; junction bases with no gene match: 3. CDR1 SNHLY and CDR2 FYNNEI come from the germline V gene. The CDR3 totals 14 residues. The CDR3 sequence: CASSRQGVNTEAFF. CDR3 DNA: TGTGCCAGCAGTAGACAGGGAGTGAACACTGAAGCTTTCTTT.

The gene calls are TRBV4-3 and TRBJ1-4; possibly TRBD1 for D (5 bases). The CDR3 is 15 amino acids. The germline gives CDR1 LGHNA, CDR2 YSLEER. V was shortened by 1 base and J by 8 bases, with 14 bases between the two germline ends. The CDR3 here is CASSQVGGRGEKLFF. CDR3 nucleotide sequence: TGCGCCAGCAGCCAAGTGGGGGGGAGAGGAGAAAAACTGTTTTTT.

V gene TRBV27 combines with J gene TRBJ1-1, with unresolved D. The CDR3 runs to 15 residues. Germline CDR1 reads MNHEY; CDR2 reads SMNVEV (reference sequence). V was shortened by 2 bases and J by 0 bases, with 10 bases between the two germline ends. Here the CDR3 DNA reads TGTGCCAGCAGTTTAGGACCCGGGATGAACACTGAAGCTTTCTTT. Its translation is CASSLGPGMNTEAFF.

Regarding this clone: A single base separates this from a much larger clone, so it may be a read error. This chain joins TRBV6-5 and TRBJ2-3; TRBD1 matches at 10 bases. Germline-derived CDR1 and CDR2 are MNHEY and SVGAGI. The CDR3 has 14 amino acids. V lost 5 bases and J lost 4; bases outside the gene matches: 3. CDR3 DNA: TGTGCCAGCAGTGAAGGACAGGGGGCAGATACGCAGTATTTT. It yields the protein CASSEGQGADTQYF.

V usage is TRBV11-3 and J usage is TRBJ2-1; 8 nucleotides match TRBD1. Germline CDR1 and CDR2: SGHNT and YENEEA. The V segment lost 5 bases and the J segment 1 base; nucleotides outside the gene matches: 7. The CDR3 sequence is 16 residues long. The CDR3: CASSVRTGWSYNEQFF. CDR3 in DNA: TGTGCCAGCAGCGTAAGGACAGGGTGGTCCTACAATGAGCAGTTCTTC.

J is TRBJ2-7 and V is TRBV28; 10 nucleotides match TRBD2. Germline CDR1 reads MDHEN; CDR2 reads SYDVKM. The CDR3 runs 17 residues. V dropped 3 bases and J dropped 0; count of bases not matched to a gene: 8. The CDR3 DNA follows: TGTGCCAGCAGTTTCCCCCAAGCGGGAGGGGCCTCCTACGAGCAGTACTTC. It specifies CASSFPQAGGASYEQYF. Based on the CDR3 plus reference TRBV28 and TRBJ2-7, the full variable domain is DVKVTQSSRYLVKRTGEKVFLECVQDMDHENMFWYRQDPGLGLRLIYFSYDVKMKEKGDIPEGYSVSREKKERFSLILESASTNQTSMYLCASSFPQAGGASYEQYFGPGTRLTVT.

This clone was seen just once. The gene calls are TRBV5-1 and TRBJ2-1, with D hard to call. The CDR3 is 11 residues long. V was clipped by 2 bases and J by 9 bases, with 6 bases between them. CDR1 and CDR2 (germline): SGHRS, YFSETQ. DNA for the CDR3: TGCGCCAGCAGCTTAGGAACTGAGCAGTTCTTC. It yields the protein CASSLGTEQFF.

Here the CDR3 reads CASSQGLRQGLGETQYF. The CDR3 region has the DNA TGCGCCAGCAGCCAAGGCCTCCGGCAGGGTCTAGGAGAGACCCAGTACTTC. The chain joins TRBV4-1 to TRBJ2-5; a possible D gene is TRBD1 (5 bases). There are 17 residues in the CDR3. The germline V and J ends were trimmed by 1 base and 4 bases, with 19 bases remaining between them. Germline loops: CDR1 MGHRA, CDR2 YSYEKL.

V usage is TRBV5-1 and J usage is TRBJ2-1; TRBD2 matches at 13 bases. Germline assignment: CDR1 SGHRS and CDR2 YFSETQ. The V gene end was trimmed by 4 bases and the J gene end by 3 bases; junction bases not matched to a gene: 4. The CDR3 sequence is 16 residues long. CDR3 sequence reads: CASSRGTSGNYNEQFF. The CDR3 nucleotides are TGCGCCAGCAGCCGAGGGACTAGCGGGAACTACAATGAGCAGTTCTTC. Looking up the rest from reference TRBV5-1 and TRBJ2-1 gives the full variable domain: KAGVTQTPRYLIKTRGQQVTLSCSPISGHRSVSWYQQTPGQGLQFLFEYFSETQRNKGNFPGRFSGRQFSNSRSEMNVSTLELGDSALYLCASSRGTSGNYNEQFFGPGTRLTVL.

The chain employs TRBV7-8 and TRBJ2-5, with D perhaps TRBD1 (5 bases). This CDR3 has 12 residues. Germline V CDR1 and CDR2: SGHVS, FQNEAQ. Between the trimmed V and J ends, which lost 8 bases and 1 base, there was a span of 8 bases. In nucleotides, the CDR3 is TGTGCCAGCGGGGCGGTCCAAGAGACCCAGTACTTC. Translation gives CASGAVQETQYF.

This clone was recorded a few times. The chain uses TRBV10-1 and TRBJ2-7; D is unresolved. Trimming pared 6 bases from V and 1 base from J, leaving 10 bases between. The CDR3 has 13 residues. The germline V gene has CDR1 WNHNN and CDR2 SYGVQD (reference sequence). CDR3 sequence (DNA): TGCGCCAGCAGCGGTCCCCCTTCCTACGAGCAGTACTTC. Amino acids: CASSGPPSYEQYF.

The genes are TRBV2 and TRBJ2-1; D is possibly TRBD2 (7 bases). From germline, CDR1 is SNHLY and CDR2 FYNNEI. V lost 10 bases and J 5 bases, leaving 15 bases between the germline ends. CDR3 size: 13 residues. CDR3 coding DNA: TGTGCCATCTCAAAGCGGGACAACAATGAGCAGTTCTTC. Encoded protein: CAISKRDNNEQFF.

The rearrangement links TRBV28 to TRBJ2-7; 7 bases match TRBD1. Germline V CDR1 and CDR2: MDHEN, SYDVKM. This CDR3 is 13 amino acids long. With 5 bases clipped from V and 2 bases from J, the junction kept 3 bases outside the gene matches. DNA for the CDR3: TGTGCCAGCAGTGCCGGGACAGCCTACGAGCAGTACTTC. As protein: CASSAGTAYEQYF.

The genes are TRBV12-5 and TRBJ2-1; the D gene is possibly TRBD2 (6 bases). There are 15 residues in the CDR3. The germline V and J ends were trimmed by 7 bases and 0 bases, with 13 bases remaining between them. Per germline, CDR1 LGHNT and CDR2 FRNRAP. The DNA for the CDR3 is TGTGCTAGTGCCCGGCGGGATTCCTCCTACAATGAGCAGTTCTTC. This gives the protein CASARRDSSYNEQFF. Variable domain in full (rest from reference TRBV12-5 and TRBJ2-1): DARVTQTPRHKVTEMGQEVTMRCQPILGHNTVFWYRQTMMQGLELLAYFRNRAPLDDSGMPKDRFSAEMPDATLATLKIQPSEPRDSAVYFCASARRDSSYNEQFFGPGTRLTVL.

The chain recombines TRBV30 with TRBJ2-3; 7 nucleotides match TRBD2. The CDR3 has 15 amino acids. V was clipped by 2 bases and J by 3 bases; unmatched bases: 8. CDR1 is GTSNPN, CDR2 SVGIG, per germline (reference sequence). CDR3 region: CAWSQAAGLTDTQYF. The CDR3 nucleotides are TGTGCCTGGAGTCAAGCGGCGGGACTAACAGATACGCAGTATTTT.

V usage is TRBV11-2 and J usage is TRBJ2-7; 10 bases line up with TRBD2. This CDR3 has 17 amino acids. J was trimmed by 4 bases and V by 2 bases; bases with no gene match: 11. Germline CDR1 reads SGHAT; CDR2 reads FQNNGV. CDR3 sequence reads: CASSLYDGGLALYEQYF. The CDR3 DNA is TGTGCCAGCAGCTTATATGACGGGGGACTAGCGCTATACGAGCAGTACTTC.

The genes are TRBV11-2 and TRBJ2-7; 8 nucleotides align to TRBD1. Germline CDR1 is SGHAT and CDR2 is FQNNGV. V shed 5 bases, J shed 3 bases, and the junction held 6 bases outside the gene matches. There are 14 residues in the CDR3. The CDR3 loop reads CASSQWTGHYEQYF. The CDR3 DNA follows: TGTGCCAGCAGCCAATGGACAGGGCACTACGAGCAGTACTTC. Full variable domain (missing parts from reference TRBV11-2 and TRBJ2-7): EAGVAQSPRYKIIEKRQSVAFWCNPISGHATLYWYQQILGQGPKLLIQFQNNGVVDDSQLPKDRFSAERLKGVDSTLKIQPAKLEDSAVYLCASSQWTGHYEQYFGPGTRLTVT.